This T cell receptor beta chain is drawn from a study of spatial heterogeneity in lung cancer. Trimming cost V 6 bases and J 2 bases, with 14 bases left between them. The CDR3 covers 14 residues. Germline V gene lookup returns CDR1 SGHTA and CDR2 FQGNSA. By proportion, this clonotype is large. Every TCR cDNA molecule carried a tag that served as a unique molecular identifier. TCRdb re-called the 5' RACE reads through MiXCR, storing one row per CDR3 protein. The repertoire holds 1,500 to 2,000 distinct CDR3 sequences, with approximately 12% as singletons. Noted time point: sample taken at primary tumor resection. Untreated early-stage non-small cell lung cancer patients, 65 to 90 in total, were the donors.

Sequenced here: normal lung tissue next to the tumor, sampled at surgery. The chain recombines TRBV7-2 with TRBJ2-7; D is perhaps TRBD2 (6 bases). The receptor comes from a female donor with early-stage non-small cell lung cancer. The chain's CDR3 is CASRNNAGTYEQYF. The CDR3 DNA reads as TGTGCCAGCAGGAACAACGCGGGGACCTACGAGCAGTACTTC.